The 12 T cell receptor beta chains given below trace back to one sample, sequenced in a study of T cell changes during pregnancy in multiple sclerosis. The table came from immunoSEQ multiplex PCR; TCRdb's copy has only in-frame clones and leaves some out. Altogether over 75,000 clones are present, approximately 92% being singletons, with the ten largest covering 2% to 3%. The sample was peripheral blood, taken in the first trimester of pregnancy. The receptors were sampled from a female donor with multiple sclerosis, enrolled in a pregnancy study.

This clone has just one count. V usage is TRBV9 and J usage is TRBJ2-3; 7 bases match TRBD1. Germline trimming cut 5 bases from V and 1 base from J; bases unmatched to any gene: 10. Per germline, CDR1 SGDLS and CDR2 YYNGEE. This CDR3 is built from 16 residues. CDR3 bases: TGTGCCAGCAGTGCCCGACAGGGTTGGGGCACAGATACGCAGTATTTT. Translating it yields CASSARQGWGTDTQYF.

J is TRBJ2-3 and V is TRBV5-1, with D unresolved. The CDR3 contains 13 residues. Germline V lookup: CDR1 SGHRS, CDR2 YFSETQ. Trimming took 2 bases from V and 0 from J, leaving 4 bases between them. The CDR3 sequence: CASSFPSTDTQYF. The CDR3 region has the DNA TGCGCCAGCAGCTTTCCTAGCACAGATACGCAGTATTTT.

This clone was counted once. DNA of the CDR3: TGCGCCAGCAGCTTGGGTAGCGGGAGAAGAGATGAGCAGTTCTTC. It is translated as CASSLGSGRRDEQFF. The chain joins TRBV5-1 to TRBJ2-1, with 9 nucleotides matching TRBD2. The CDR3 totals 15 residues. From germline, CDR1 is SGHRS and CDR2 YFSETQ. The junction had 6 bases not matched to a gene; V was cut back by 0 bases and J by 8 bases.

V and J are TRBV10-3 and TRBJ1-2; D is perhaps TRBD1 (6 bases). CDR1 is ENHRY and CDR2 is SYGVKD in the germline V gene. Trimming removed 0 bases from V and 4 bases from J, with 15 bases in between. The CDR3 is 16 amino acids. The DNA of the CDR3 is TGTGCCATCAGTGAGTCGGCGGGGGGCTCGAGCTATGGCTACACCTTC. It codes for CAISESAGGSSYGYTF.

The rearrangement uses TRBV29-1 and TRBJ1-3, with D tentatively TRBD1 (5 bases). V lost 6 bases, J lost 5 bases, and 20 bases lay in between. The germline V gene encodes CDR1 SQVTM and CDR2 ANQGSEA. The CDR3 runs 15 residues. For the CDR3, the DNA is TGCAGCGTCAAAGATCCAGGGCAGCCTCGAAACACCATATATTTT. Protein product: CSVKDPGQPRNTIYF.

The rearrangement uses TRBV7-9 and TRBJ2-7, with 8 bases lining up with TRBD2. The CDR3 loop spans 16 amino acids. CDR1 and CDR2 from the germline V gene are SEHNR and FQNEAQ (reference sequence). V shed 3 bases and J 6 bases; nucleotides not matched to a gene: 13. The DNA for the CDR3 is TGTGCCAGCAGCTTCCGCGGGAGGCCCGAGGTTGTCGAGCAGTACTTC. This gives the protein CASSFRGRPEVVEQYF.

With respect to this clone: The DNA is left out, because the CDR3 cannot be placed on it with certainty; the CDR3 is given as TCRdb lists it. The chain's CDR3 is CASSEFVAGGSRGEFF. J is TRBJ2-1 and V is TRBV6-1; the table's TRBD2 call for D was not verified on the DNA. The CDR3 is made up of 16 amino acids, end residues included. Germline CDR1 is MNHNS and CDR2 is SASEGT.

The rearrangement uses TRBV19 and TRBJ1-2, with no clear D. This CDR3 is built from 12 residues. In germline, CDR1 is LNHDA, CDR2 SQIVND (reference sequence). V was clipped by 7 bases and J by 6 bases, with 12 bases between them. CDR3 sequence: CASKGPGDGYTF. CDR3 nucleotides: TGTGCCAGTAAGGGCCCCGGGGATGGCTACACCTTC.

The chain employs TRBV10-3 and TRBJ2-5; D is possibly TRBD1 (6 bases). This CDR3 has 14 amino acids. V dropped 4 bases and J dropped 7 bases, with 16 bases sitting between them. The V gene's germline CDR1 is ENHRY and CDR2 SYGVKD. The CDR3 DNA reads TGTGCCATCAGTGGCCCTGGACAAGGGGGGACCCAGTACTTC. Encoded protein: CAISGPGQGGTQYF.

This clone was recorded only once. The CDR3 reads CASSWDWGGSTGELFF. CDR3 nucleotides: TGTGCCAGCAGTTGGGATTGGGGGGGCTCCACCGGGGAGCTGTTTTTT. V usage is TRBV28 and J usage is TRBJ2-2, with D maybe TRBD2 (7 bases). Germline V gene data show CDR1 as MDHEN and CDR2 as SYDVKM. CDR3 size: 16 residues. Trimming stripped 4 bases from V and 4 bases from J, with 16 bases between.

The rearrangement uses TRBV5-5 and TRBJ2-1; 8 bases line up with TRBD2. The CDR3 totals 15 residues. Germline-derived CDR1 and CDR2 are SGHKS and YYEKEE (reference sequence). V dropped 4 bases and J dropped 4; count of bases not matched to a gene: 7. The CDR3 bases are TGTGCCAGCAGCGGTAGCGGGACCCAATACAATGAGCAGTTCTTC. Its translation is CASSGSGTQYNEQFF. Full variable domain (missing parts from reference TRBV5-5 and TRBJ2-1): DAGVTQSPTHLIKTRGQQVTLRCSPISGHKSVSWYQQVLGQGPQFIFQYYEKEERGRGNFPDRFSARQFPNYSSELNVNALLLGDSALYLCASSGSGTQYNEQFFGPGTRLTVL.

This chain uses TRBV6-6 with TRBJ2-7; 7 bases are shared with TRBD1. The CDR3 is made up of 14 amino acids. J was trimmed by 6 bases and V by 10 bases; bases with no gene match: 15. Germline assignment: CDR1 MNHNY and CDR2 SVGAGI (reference sequence). The CDR3 sequence: CATSPGTALPEQYF. As DNA, the CDR3 is TGTGCCACTTCCCCCGGGACAGCGCTCCCCGAGCAGTACTTC.